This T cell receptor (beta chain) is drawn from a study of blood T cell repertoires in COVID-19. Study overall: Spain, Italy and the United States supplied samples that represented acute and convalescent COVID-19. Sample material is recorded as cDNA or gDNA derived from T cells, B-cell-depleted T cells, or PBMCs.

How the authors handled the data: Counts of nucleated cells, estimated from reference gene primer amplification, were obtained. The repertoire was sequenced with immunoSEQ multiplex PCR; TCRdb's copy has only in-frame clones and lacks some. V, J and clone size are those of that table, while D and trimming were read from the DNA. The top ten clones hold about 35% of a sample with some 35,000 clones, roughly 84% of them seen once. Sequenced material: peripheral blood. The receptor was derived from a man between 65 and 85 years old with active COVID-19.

Here the CDR3 DNA reads TGCGCCAGCAGCTTGGCGGGGGAGAGACAAGAGACCCAGTACTTC. Translation: CASSLAGERQETQYF. The chain has TRBV5-1 and TRBJ2-5; maybe TRBD2 (6 bases). Looked up from germline, CDR1 is SGHRS and CDR2 is YFSETQ. There are 15 residues in the CDR3. Trimming shortened V by 0 bases and J by 2 bases, and 11 bases separated the two germline ends. Drawing the rest from reference TRBV5-1 and TRBJ2-5, the complete variable domain is KAGVTQTPRYLIKTRGQQVTLSCSPISGHRSVSWYQQTPGQGLQFLFEYFSETQRNKGNFPGRFSGRQFSNSRSEMNVSTLELGDSALYLCASSLAGERQETQYFGPGTRLLVL.